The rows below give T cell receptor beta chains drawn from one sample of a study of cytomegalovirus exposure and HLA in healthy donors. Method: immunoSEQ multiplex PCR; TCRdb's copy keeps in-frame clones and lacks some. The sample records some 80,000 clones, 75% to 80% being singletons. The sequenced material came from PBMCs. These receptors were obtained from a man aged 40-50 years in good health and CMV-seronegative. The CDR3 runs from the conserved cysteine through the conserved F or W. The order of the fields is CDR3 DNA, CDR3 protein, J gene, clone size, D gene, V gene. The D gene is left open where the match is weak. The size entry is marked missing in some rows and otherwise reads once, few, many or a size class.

TGTGCCAGCAGCTTAGCGCCCCAGGCCACAGATACGCAGTATTTT	CASSLAPQATDTQYF	TRBJ2-3	.	.	TRBV7-6
TGTGCCAGCAGCATCCGGACTAGCGGGGGGTTCAAAGAGACCCAGTACTTC	CASSIRTSGGFKETQYF	TRBJ2-5	.	TRBD2	TRBV7-2
TGTGCCAGCAGCTTAGACGGAGGGCACCAAGAGACCCAGTACTTC	CASSLDGGHQETQYF	TRBJ2-5	.	.	TRBV11-2
TGTGCCAGCAGCCCACAGGACAGGGGACGTACAGCTTTCTTT	CASSPQDRGRTAFF	TRBJ1-1	.	TRBD1	TRBV6-5
TGTGCCAGCAGCAATCTAGCGGGGGGGCGTACCCAAGAGACCCAGTACTTC	CASSNLAGGRTQETQYF	TRBJ2-5	.	.	TRBV21-1
TGTGCCAGCAACCCCGGGGGAACCGATCAGCCCCAGCATTTT	CASNPGGTDQPQHF	TRBJ1-5	.	.	TRBV7-8
TGTGCCAGCAGCCCGAGGCAGCCGGTCGGGGAGCTGTTTTTT	CASSPRQPVGELFF	TRBJ2-2	.	.	TRBV7-3
TGTGCCAGCAGTTACTCGAGGCAAATTCAAGAGACCCAGTACTTC	CASSYSRQIQETQYF	TRBJ2-5	.	.	TRBV6-6
TGTGCCTGGACCCCTCCAGCGGGGGGCACAGATACGCAGTATTTT	CAWTPPAGGTDTQYF	TRBJ2-3	.	TRBD2	TRBV30
TGTGCCAGCAGTTTGGGACAGGGGACGTTCGGCTACACCTTC	CASSLGQGTFGYTF	TRBJ1-2	.	TRBD1	TRBV27
TGCGCCAGCAGCTCGGGACAGGGAGACGGGGAGCTGTTTTTT	CASSSGQGDGELFF	TRBJ2-2	once	TRBD1	TRBV5-1
TGTGCCAGCAGTAAGACATTGAACACTGAAGCTTTCTTT	CASSKTLNTEAFF	TRBJ1-1	.	.	TRBV25-1
TGTGCCAGCAGCCAATCCGCGGTCCTTAACACTGAAGCTTTCTTT	CASSQSAVLNTEAFF	TRBJ1-1	.	.	TRBV16
TGTGCCAGCAGATTCAGTAATTCACCCCTCCACTTT	CASRFSNSPLHF	TRBJ1-6	.	.	TRBV6-5
TGCGCCAGCAGCCTAAGTAGGGTTTCACTAGCGGGCGATTCCTACGAGCAGTACTTC	CASSLSRVSLAGDSYEQYF	TRBJ2-7	.	TRBD2	TRBV4-1
TGTGCCAGCAGTCTCACTCTGGGGTTTGGAGACAGGGAGCCTCAGCCCCAGCATTTT	CASSLTLGFGDREPQPQHF	TRBJ1-5	.	TRBD1	TRBV27
TGTGCCAGCAGTTTCCGGGGCAGGGGGGATAATGAGCAGTTCTTC	CASSFRGRGDNEQFF	TRBJ2-1	.	.	TRBV6-1
TGTGCCAGCAGCTCCTATATGAACACTGAAGCTTTCTTT	CASSSYMNTEAFF	TRBJ1-1	.	.	TRBV7-2
TGCGCCAGCAGTATGACAGCTGGGGCCAACGTCCTGACTTTC	CASSMTAGANVLTF	TRBJ2-6	.	.	TRBV5-1
TGCGCCAGCGGAGCTAGGGAAGGGGCGAGAGGAAACACCATATATTTT	CASGAREGARGNTIYF	TRBJ1-3	.	.	TRBV5-1
TGTGCCAGCAGCCAAGCCGGACAAGCAAGTTACGAGCAGTACTTC	CASSQAGQASYEQYF	TRBJ2-7	.	.	TRBV4-2
TGTGCCAGCAGCGAGGGGATGAACACTGAAGCTTTCTTT	CASSEGMNTEAFF	TRBJ1-1	.	.	TRBV9
TGTGCCAGCAGCCTCGGGACAGTCGGCTACACCTTC	CASSLGTVGYTF	TRBJ1-2	.	TRBD1	TRBV6-6
TGCGCCAGCAGCTTGGGACACCCGTCGGACGAGCAGTACTTC	CASSLGHPSDEQYF	TRBJ2-7	.	.	TRBV5-1
TGTGCCAGCAGTCCACAGGCCACTGAAGCTTTCTTT	CASSPQATEAFF	TRBJ1-1	once	.	TRBV2
TGTGCCAGTAGTATAACGTTGAGGGAAGAGACCCAGTACTTC	CASSITLREETQYF	TRBJ2-5	.	.	TRBV19
TGTGCCAGCAGTTGGACAGGAACCTATCAGCCCCAGCATTTT	CASSWTGTYQPQHF	TRBJ1-5	.	TRBD1	TRBV2
TGCGCCGGTTCTCGGGGGGGGAACACTGAAGCTTTCTTT	CAGSRGGNTEAFF	TRBJ1-1	few	.	TRBV4-1
TGCGCCAGCAGCCAAGCTCTAGCGGGGGCCCTGGTAGACCAGTACTTC	CASSQALAGALVDQYF	TRBJ2-5	.	TRBD2	TRBV4-1
TGTGCCAGCAAGGCAGGGGACACTGGAAACACCATATATTTT	CASKAGDTGNTIYF	TRBJ1-3	few	.	TRBV28
TGTGCCAGCAGGAGCTCTGGGGCCAACGTCCTGACTTTC	CASRSSGANVLTF	TRBJ2-6	medium-sized	.	TRBV7-2
TGTGCCAGTAGTATAGGTTCTGGAGGGGCTTTCTTT	CASSIGSGGAFF	TRBJ1-1	once	.	TRBV19
TGCGCCAGCAGCTTGCAGGCCAGGTCTAGCACAGATACGCAGTATTTT	CASSLQARSSTDTQYF	TRBJ2-3	few	.	TRBV5-1
TGTGCCAGCAGCCCAAGGACAGTGGTGGGTTTCTACGAGCAGTACTTC	CASSPRTVVGFYEQYF	TRBJ2-7	.	.	TRBV5-4
TGCGCCAGCAGTCGTGCTCGGGGTGGGAGCAATCAGCCCCAGCATTTT	CASSRARGGSNQPQHF	TRBJ1-5	.	.	TRBV10-2
TGTGCCAGCAGTTACTGGGGGGGCGAGCAGTACTTC	CASSYWGGEQYF	TRBJ2-7	.	TRBD2	TRBV6-5
TGTGCCTGGAGTACTCCGGACAGGGGGGATCAGCCCCAGCATTTT	CAWSTPDRGDQPQHF	TRBJ1-5	.	TRBD1	TRBV30
TGTGCCAGCAGCGCGCGGGCTACAGATACGCAGTATTTT	CASSARATDTQYF	TRBJ2-3	.	.	TRBV5-8
TGTGCCAGCAGCCCCGGACTAGATGAGCAGTTCTTC	CASSPGLDEQFF	TRBJ2-1	.	TRBD2	TRBV7-3
TGCGCCAGCAGCTTACAGGGTAGGGATGGCTACACCTTC	CASSLQGRDGYTF	TRBJ1-2	once	.	TRBV5-1
TGCGCCAGCAGCTTGGATGAGGGCGCCTATGGCTACACCTTC	CASSLDEGAYGYTF	TRBJ1-2	.	.	TRBV5-1
TGTGCCAGCAGCGGATCGACTAGGCGGCAAGAGACCCAGTACTTC	CASSGSTRRQETQYF	TRBJ2-5	.	.	TRBV9
TGCGCCAGCAGTGACACCGGGACAGGACGCTACGAGCAGTACTTC	CASSDTGTGRYEQYF	TRBJ2-7	.	TRBD1	TRBV10-2
TGTGCCAGCGGGCGACACGAAATCGGCTACGAGCAGTACTTC	CASGRHEIGYEQYF	TRBJ2-7	.	.	TRBV6-1
TGTGCCAGCAGCTTTAACAGGGGGCACGGCTACACCTTC	CASSFNRGHGYTF	TRBJ1-2	.	TRBD1	TRBV4-2
TGTGCCCCCAGAGGGACAGGGGGCAACGAGCAGTACTTC	CAPRGTGGNEQYF	TRBJ2-7	.	TRBD1	TRBV15
TGTGCCATCAGTATAAAAGGGGCAGAGACCCAGTACTTC	CAISIKGAETQYF	TRBJ2-5	.	.	TRBV10-3
TGTGCCAGCAGTTCCGGGACAGAGGGGTACGAGCAGTACTTC	CASSSGTEGYEQYF	TRBJ2-7	.	TRBD1	TRBV6-6
TGTGCCAGCAGCTTAGGGCAGGAGAACACTGAAGCTTTCTTT	CASSLGQENTEAFF	TRBJ1-1	.	.	TRBV7-9
TGTGCCAGCAGCGGCAGCGGCAGCCAGCCCCAGCATTTT	CASSGSGSQPQHF	TRBJ1-5	few	.	TRBV5-6
TGCGCCAGTGGCATTTCGGGGGAGCGGGAGCAGTTCTTC	CASGISGEREQFF	TRBJ2-1	.	.	TRBV5-1
TGTGCCAGCAGCCCCCCAGGGTCGGGGGGTTCACCCCTCCACTTT	CASSPPGSGGSPLHF	TRBJ1-6	few	.	TRBV9
TGCGCCAGCAGCTTGGCCTTTAGCGGGGGGGCCTCCGGGGAGCTGTTTTTT	CASSLAFSGGASGELFF	TRBJ2-2	.	TRBD2	TRBV5-1
TGTGCCTGGAGTCCCCCTTCCTACGAGCAGTACTTC	CAWSPPSYEQYF	TRBJ2-7	.	.	TRBV30
TGTGCCAGTAGTCCCCCCCGCGGGGGGTCTGGCTACACCTTC	CASSPPRGGSGYTF	TRBJ1-2	once	.	TRBV19
TGCGCCAGCAGCCATGCCACGTCGACATTAACCTACGAGCAGTACTTC	CASSHATSTLTYEQYF	TRBJ2-7	.	.	TRBV4-1
TGTGCCAGCAGCGTAGGAAATCCAGGGGTCTATGGCTACACCTTC	CASSVGNPGVYGYTF	TRBJ1-2	.	.	TRBV9